This entry is about one TCR beta chain. Its matching antigen is unknown. V shed 7 bases and J 0 bases; nucleotides not matched to a gene: 7. CDR3 length: 15 residues. Germline-derived CDR1 and CDR2 are SNHLY and FYNNEI. Sequenced by immunoSEQ multiplex PCR; TCRdb stores in-frame clones only, minus some. The repertoire holds 130,000 or so clones, with roughly nine tenths as singletons. The source of the sample is a study of T cell responses to AZD1222 COVID-19 vaccine. Findings and limits, study-wide: Reportedly, nearly half of unique spike TCRs recognized epitopes outside B.1.351/B.1.1.7 mutations. At study baseline, merely more than 5 AZD1222 recipients were seropositive. All repertoire sampling was performed exclusively after the peak T cell response.

The chain recombines TRBV2 with TRBJ2-7; TRBD2 matches at 9 bases. The clonotype comes from an adult who received the MenACWY meningococcal vaccine as a control. The input for sequencing was peripheral blood, taken 28 days after the second dose of the MenACWY control vaccine. CDR3 in DNA: TGTGCCAGCACTCCCCAGACTAGCGGCTCCTACGAGCAGTACTTC. The encoded protein is CASTPQTSGSYEQYF.